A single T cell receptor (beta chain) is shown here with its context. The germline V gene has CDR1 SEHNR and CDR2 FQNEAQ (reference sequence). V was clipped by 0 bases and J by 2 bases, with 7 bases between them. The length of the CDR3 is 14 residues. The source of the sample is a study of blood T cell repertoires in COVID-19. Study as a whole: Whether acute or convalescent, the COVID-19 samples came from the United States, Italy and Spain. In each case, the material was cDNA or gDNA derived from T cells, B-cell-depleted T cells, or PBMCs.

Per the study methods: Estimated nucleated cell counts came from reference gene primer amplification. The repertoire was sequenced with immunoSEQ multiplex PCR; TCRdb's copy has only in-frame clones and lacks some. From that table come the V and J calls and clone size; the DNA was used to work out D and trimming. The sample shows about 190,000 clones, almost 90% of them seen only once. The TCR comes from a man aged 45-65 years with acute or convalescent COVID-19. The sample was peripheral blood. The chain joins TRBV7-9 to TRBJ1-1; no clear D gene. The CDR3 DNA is TGTGCCAGCAGCTTAGCGCTAAGCAACACTGAAGCTTTCTTT. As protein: CASSLALSNTEAFF.